This TCR beta chain was identified in a study of blood T cell repertoires in COVID-19. Study information: Some COVID-19 samples were acute and others convalescent; all came from the United States, Italy and Spain. Nucleic acid was either cDNA or gDNA, and it came from T cells, B-cell-depleted T cells, or PBMCs.

V was pared by 4 bases and J by 2 bases, with 20 bases of the junction left unmatched. The germline V gene has CDR1 MDHEN and CDR2 SYDVKM. The CDR3 totals 21 residues. Measured with immunoSEQ multiplex PCR; TCRdb has only the in-frame clones, and not every one. The repertoire includes about 350,000 clones, roughly 87% of them detected once, and more than 0.8% sits in the top ten. Enrolled through a virtual design, the participants were between about 18 and 89 years of age and came from roughly 22 US areas. This clonotype originated in a woman younger than 45 who had recovered from COVID-19. Sequencing was done on a sample of PBMCs or T cells enriched from blood (not recorded which). The V and J genes are TRBV28 and TRBJ2-4; the match to TRBD1 covers 10 bases. The CDR3 region is CASSSRGRTGGAWETKNIQYF. The CDR3 DNA reads as TGTGCCAGCAGTTCCCGGGGGAGGACAGGGGGAGCGTGGGAAACCAAAAACATTCAGTACTTC. Complete variable domain (other parts from reference TRBV28 and TRBJ2-4): DVKVTQSSRYLVKRTGEKVFLECVQDMDHENMFWYRQDPGLGLRLIYFSYDVKMKEKGDIPEGYSVSREKKERFSLILESASTNQTSMYLCASSSRGRTGGAWETKNIQYFGAGTRLSVL.